This TCR beta chain was sequenced for a study of regulatory T cells in long-lasting Graves disease. Whole-study results and caveats: Because few samples were included, accuracy may have been lower.

Noted time point: newly diagnosed GD, antithyroid drugs for less than 3 months. Construction of the TCR library relied on RNA isolated from PBMCs. V was trimmed by 3 bases and J by 2 bases, leaving 10 bases between them. Germline V lookup: CDR1 LGHDT, CDR2 YNNKEL (reference sequence). The CDR3 has 14 amino acids. This clonotype was recorded many times. Its specificity is unknown. Arm-PCR of CDR3 regions and iRepertoire HTBI primers were used to build TCR beta libraries. TCRdb used MiXCR to reprocess the multiplex PCR reads, holding one entry per CDR3 protein. In the table there are 600,000 to 650,000 distinct CDR3 sequences, 16% of which are singletons. The sample also formed part of further work on T cells in Graves' hyperthyroidism and ophthalmopathy. From that second work: The HTBI set primed first-round TCR CDR3 RT-PCR.

Material: peripheral blood mononuclear cells (PBMCs), obtained at new diagnosis, from a patient treated with antithyroid drugs. This sequence joins TRBV3-1 and TRBJ1-1; D is possibly TRBD1 (5 bases). The receptor's source is a woman under 40 with Graves disease. CDR3 nucleotides: TGTGCCAGCAGCCAGGAGACAGACAACACTGAAGCTTTCTTT. Protein sequence: CASSQETDNTEAFF.